The sequence of this T cell receptor (beta chain) was determined in a study of T cell repertoires in cytomegalovirus infection. One entry per CDR3 protein, called by TCRdb with MiXCR from the reads. The sample contains 450,000 to 600,000 distinct CDR3 sequences, 30% to 35% of which appear only once. Germline V gene data show CDR1 as MNHEY and CDR2 as SMNVEV (reference sequence). Trimming removed 7 bases at V and 6 bases at J, with 18 bases between. This CDR3 is built from 15 residues. A word on this clonotype: Its antigen remains unidentified.

The rearrangement uses TRBV27 and TRBJ2-2; D is uncertain. The TCR comes from a human donor in good health (CMV status not recorded). Some clones in this sample may be carry-over from other donors' samples. This material consisted of cultured PBMCs, taken from culture after CMV antigen stimulation. The CDR3, as DNA: TGTGCCAGCACCCCGTTGAAGGGCAGACCCGGGGAGCTGTTTTTT. This codes for CASTPLKGRPGELFF.